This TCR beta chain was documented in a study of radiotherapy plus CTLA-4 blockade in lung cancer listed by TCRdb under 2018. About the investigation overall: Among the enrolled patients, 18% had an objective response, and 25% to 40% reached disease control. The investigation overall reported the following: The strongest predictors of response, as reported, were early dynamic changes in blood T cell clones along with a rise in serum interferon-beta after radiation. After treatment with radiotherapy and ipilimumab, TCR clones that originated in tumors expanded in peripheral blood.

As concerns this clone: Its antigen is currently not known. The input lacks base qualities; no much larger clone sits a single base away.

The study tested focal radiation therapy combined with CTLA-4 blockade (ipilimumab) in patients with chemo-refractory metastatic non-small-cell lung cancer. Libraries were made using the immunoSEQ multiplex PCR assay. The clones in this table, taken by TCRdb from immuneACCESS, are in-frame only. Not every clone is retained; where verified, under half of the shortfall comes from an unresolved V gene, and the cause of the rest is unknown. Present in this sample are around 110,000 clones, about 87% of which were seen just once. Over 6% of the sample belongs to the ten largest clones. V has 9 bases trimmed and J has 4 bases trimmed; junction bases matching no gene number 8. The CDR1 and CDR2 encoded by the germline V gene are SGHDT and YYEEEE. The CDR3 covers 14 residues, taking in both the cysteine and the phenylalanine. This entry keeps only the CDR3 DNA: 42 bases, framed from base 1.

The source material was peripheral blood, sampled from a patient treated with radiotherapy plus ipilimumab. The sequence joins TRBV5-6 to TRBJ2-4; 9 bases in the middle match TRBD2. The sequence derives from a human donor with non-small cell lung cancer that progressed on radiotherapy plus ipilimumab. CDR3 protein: CATRSSGEKNIQYF. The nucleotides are TGTGCCACGCGTTCTAGCGGGGAAAAAAACATTCAGTACTTC.